This is a list of T cell receptor beta chains from one sample in a study of cytomegalovirus exposure and HLA in healthy donors. The assay was immunoSEQ multiplex PCR, and TCRdb's table has in-frame clones only and misses some. The data show approximately 170,000 clones, roughly 85% seen once. Sequencing was performed on PBMCs. The receptors derive from a man aged 18 to 35 in good health and CMV-seropositive. Each CDR3 is given with its conserved first and last residue. Fields, in order: J gene, clone size, V gene, CDR3 protein. Clone size, where shown, is once, few, many, or a class for clones that have expanded.

>TRBJ2-1|-|TRBV7-3
CASSLGTGGMYNEQFF
>TRBJ2-3|-|TRBV7-9
CASSSSVASTKPVDTQYF
>TRBJ2-2|-|TRBV7-3
CASSLWGPGAGELFF
>TRBJ2-7|-|TRBV19
CASNNRDSYEQYF
>TRBJ1-6|-|TRBV30
CAWSVRVSSYNSPLHF
>TRBJ2-3|-|TRBV2
CASRPGQVSTDTQYF
>TRBJ2-1|-|TRBV4-1
CASSQGAGGIDNEQFF
>TRBJ1-2|-|TRBV7-6
CASSSGDYGYTF
>TRBJ2-3|-|TRBV2
CASSGPAADTQYF
>TRBJ1-3|-|TRBV7-3
CASSLTGEPPIYF
>TRBJ1-4|-|TRBV30
CAWSPGGYATNEKLFF
>TRBJ2-1|-|TRBV28
CASSLSAGIYNEQFF
>TRBJ1-2|-|TRBV28
CASSSTGLSYGYTF
>TRBJ2-2|once|TRBV6-1
CASRLEPHTGELFF
>TRBJ2-3|-|TRBV28
CASSLNRGYTDTQYF
>TRBJ2-7|-|TRBV28
CASSSTGTSYEQYF
>TRBJ1-2|-|TRBV7-2
CASSFDTGARGYTF
>TRBJ2-1|few|TRBV29-1
CSVEGLAGDNEQFF
>TRBJ1-1|-|TRBV27
CASSLWGHTLNEAFF
>TRBJ1-3|-|TRBV6-5
CASRLQGTGNTIYF
>TRBJ2-7|-|TRBV30
CAWSVGTGSSYEQYF
>TRBJ1-5|-|TRBV6-5
CASSYGSGGQPQHF
>TRBJ1-4|-|TRBV28
CASSSLTTGDHNEKLFF
>-|-|TRBV5-1
CASRRTGGSLYEQYF
>TRBJ2-7|few|TRBV11-2
CASSLGTGDEQYF
>TRBJ2-7|few|TRBV10-2
CASSESNEQYF
>TRBJ2-1|-|TRBV19
CASSIDIRSYNEQFF
>TRBJ2-1|once|TRBV7-9
CASGYYLAGDYNEQFF
>TRBJ1-2|-|TRBV30
CAWSVRPGSNYGYTF
>TRBJ2-3|-|TRBV7-9
CASSDAGADTQYF
>TRBJ2-3|many|TRBV6-1
CASSEQGADTQYF
>TRBJ2-7|-|TRBV11-1
CASSLYGGTYEQYF
>TRBJ2-7|-|TRBV28
CASRSGTGSYEQYF
>TRBJ1-6|few|TRBV10-1
CASSESRQDNSPLHF
>TRBJ2-3|-|TRBV30
CAWSAGSTDTQYF
>TRBJ2-1|-|TRBV28
CGYRDSYNEQFF
>TRBJ1-2|-|TRBV11-2
CASSLGGGNYGYTF
>TRBJ2-5|-|TRBV27
CASSLFSGVRETQYF
>TRBJ2-5|-|TRBV28
CASSLWGASGSKETQYF
>TRBJ2-1|-|TRBV6-6
CASKPGNNYNEQFF
>TRBJ2-1|few|TRBV6-6
CASSYRESYNEQFF
>TRBJ1-3|-|TRBV5-1
CASSLGQFSSGNTIYF
>TRBJ2-7|-|TRBV6-1
CASSEWGRGALYYEQYF
>TRBJ2-7|-|TRBV5-5
CASSGTGYEQYF
>TRBJ2-5|-|TRBV9
CASSVYSGETQYF
>TRBJ2-7|few|TRBV4-1
CASSQGVQLYEQYF
>TRBJ1-1|-|TRBV9
CASSVSGNTEAFF
>TRBJ2-7|-|TRBV28
CASSSETVSYEQYF
>TRBJ2-7|-|TRBV9
CASSPPEDSYEQYF
>TRBJ2-3|-|TRBV6-5
CASSRAVRGADTQYF
>TRBJ2-3|-|TRBV4-1
CASSMLAGTTDTQYF
>TRBJ2-3|-|TRBV6-5
CASSTTGGEDTQYF
>TRBJ1-4|-|TRBV2
CASSEGTAFEKLFF